One and the same sample provided the 21 T cell receptor beta chains below, sequenced in a study of identifying expanded T cells in peripheral blood. Profiling relied on immunoSEQ multiplex PCR, and the TCRdb table lists in-frame clones only, not all of them. The table records approximately 97,000 clones, about 91% of them present only once. Sequencing input: blood. These receptors all come from a person aged 18-70 years in good health.

The chain links TRBV10-3 to TRBJ2-7; the match to TRBD1 covers 10 bases. With V trimmed by 6 bases and J by 2 bases, 1 base remained unmatched. The V gene's germline CDR1 is ENHRY and CDR2 SYGVKD. The CDR3 length is 13 residues. CDR3 in amino acids: CAISGQGAYEQYF. The DNA of the CDR3 is TGTGCCATCAGCGGACAGGGGGCCTACGAGCAGTACTTC.

The V and J genes are TRBV9 and TRBJ2-2; no reliable D call. Trimming stripped 0 bases from V and 5 bases from J, with 11 bases between. Germline CDR1 SGDLS, CDR2 YYNGEE. The CDR3 is 15 amino acids. The CDR3 loop reads CASSVGYPLTGELFF. The DNA for the CDR3 is TGTGCCAGCAGCGTAGGATATCCGCTTACCGGGGAGCTGTTTTTT.

The chain is built from TRBV6-1 and TRBJ1-1; no clear D gene. CDR1 is MNHNS and CDR2 is SASEGT in the germline V gene. This CDR3 region has 12 residues. Deletions cut 7 bases from V and 7 bases from J, with 13 bases between. CDR3 in amino acids: CASKPDMDEAFF. CDR3 bases: TGTGCCAGCAAGCCTGACATGGATGAAGCTTTCTTT.

This chain joins TRBV7-3 and TRBJ2-1, with 8 bases aligning to TRBD2. Germline lookup yields CDR1 SGHTA and CDR2 FQGTGA. The CDR3 is 18 residues long. Trimming removed 5 bases from V and 4 bases from J; junction bases left unmatched: 16. The CDR3 region is CASSARASGPPFYNEQFF. The CDR3 region has the DNA TGTGCCAGCAGCGCAAGGGCTAGCGGGCCCCCTTTTTACAATGAGCAGTTCTTC.

This sequence joins TRBV28 and TRBJ2-2; 8 nucleotides agree with TRBD2. CDR1 MDHEN and CDR2 SYDVKM come from the germline V gene. The CDR3 has 17 residues. V lost 5 bases, J lost 0 bases, and 8 bases stayed unmatched. The CDR3 nucleotides read TGTGCCAGCAGTCCAGGAGAAGCGGGAGCGAACACCGGGGAGCTGTTTTTT. It is translated as CASSPGEAGANTGELFF.

This clone was seen a single time. At one of its ends the junction is not consistent with the germline gene, which may arise from a read error. The genes are TRBV6-1 and TRBJ2-7; TRBD2 might be the D (6 bases). This CDR3 is built from 12 residues. CDR1 MNHNS and CDR2 SASEGT come from the germline V gene. The CDR3 region has the DNA TGTGCCAGCACTGAAGGGAGGTACGAGCAGTACTTC. Its translation is CASTEGRYEQYF.

The chain joins TRBV28 to TRBJ1-1; no clear D gene. The V end lost 7 bases, the J end lost 7 bases, and 13 bases lay between the germline ends. The CDR3 length is 12 residues. Per germline, CDR1 MDHEN and CDR2 SYDVKM. CDR3 in DNA: TGTGCCAGCACCCAACCCGCGGGTGAAGCTTTCTTT. This translates into CASTQPAGEAFF.

This sequence joins TRBV7-7 and TRBJ2-3; 16 nucleotides line up with TRBD2. With 4 bases clipped from V and 6 bases from J, the junction kept 4 bases outside the gene matches. Germline CDR1 SSHAT, CDR2 FNYEAQ (reference sequence). The CDR3 is 16 residues long. The chain's CDR3 is CASSSGLAGGRDTQYF. The CDR3 DNA is TGTGCCAGCAGCTCGGGACTAGCGGGGGGGCGTGATACGCAGTATTTT.

The J gene is TRBJ2-7, the V gene TRBV6-5; 11 positions agree with TRBD1. The CDR3 runs 15 residues. Looked up from germline, CDR1 is MNHEY and CDR2 is SVGAGI. Trimming removed 6 bases from V and 2 bases from J; junction bases left unmatched: 6. This CDR3 reads CASSLGQGVPYEQYF. The CDR3 coding sequence is TGTGCCAGCAGCCTGGGACAGGGGGTCCCCTACGAGCAGTACTTC.

The V gene is TRBV9, the J gene TRBJ2-7; D may correspond to TRBD1 or TRBD2 (5 bases each). The V gene's germline CDR1 is SGDLS and CDR2 YYNGEE. CDR3 length: 14 amino acids. Deletions cut 4 bases from V and 6 bases from J, with 17 bases between. This CDR3 reads CASSSRPRAGEQYF. The CDR3 DNA sequence: TGTGCCAGCAGCTCAAGACCCAGGGCGGGCGAGCAGTACTTC.

The rearrangement uses TRBV5-5 and TRBJ2-3; D remains ambiguous. This CDR3 contains 13 residues. V was shortened by 4 bases and J by 4 bases, with 10 bases between the two germline ends. The V gene's germline CDR1 is SGHKS and CDR2 YYEKEE (reference sequence). The CDR3: CASSLMIADTQYF. The CDR3 nucleotides are TGTGCCAGCAGCCTGATGATCGCAGATACGCAGTATTTT. The full variable domain, completed using reference TRBV5-5 and TRBJ2-3, is DAGVTQSPTHLIKTRGQQVTLRCSPISGHKSVSWYQQVLGQGPQFIFQYYEKEERGRGNFPDRFSARQFPNYSSELNVNALLLGDSALYLCASSLMIADTQYFGPGTRLTVL.

V usage is TRBV18 and J usage is TRBJ1-1, with unresolved D. CDR1 is KGHSH and CDR2 is LQKENI in the germline V gene. This CDR3 has 12 amino acids. The V and J ends lost 4 bases and 4 bases respectively, with 7 bases between them. The CDR3 DNA is TGTGCCAGCTCACGGGAGATCACTGAAGCTTTCTTT. Protein: CASSREITEAFF.

J is TRBJ1-1 and V is TRBV7-9; weak D call: TRBD1 (6 bases). Germline CDR1 and CDR2: SEHNR and FQNEAQ (reference sequence). The CDR3 is made up of 14 amino acids. V lost 4 bases, J lost 2 bases, and 11 bases lay in between. CDR3 in amino acids: CASSSGTPNTEAFF. For the CDR3, the DNA is TGTGCCAGCAGCTCAGGGACACCCAACACTGAAGCTTTCTTT.

V and J are TRBV25-1 and TRBJ2-3, with 10 bases matching TRBD2. Looked up from germline, CDR1 is MGHDK and CDR2 is SYGVNS. V shed 6 bases and J 1 base; nucleotides not matched to a gene: 10. CDR3 length equals 17 residues. The CDR3 nucleotides read TGTGCCAGCAGCGCCGGTGACGGACTAGCGGGCACAGATACGCAGTATTTT. This gives the protein CASSAGDGLAGTDTQYF.

The rearrangement links TRBV30 to TRBJ2-2, with TRBD1 matching 7 bases. V dropped 3 bases and J dropped 0; count of bases not matched to a gene: 4. Looked up from germline, CDR1 is GTSNPN and CDR2 is SVGIG (reference sequence). The CDR3 contains 15 residues. The CDR3 DNA follows: TGTGCCTGGAGCTCCGGGACAGCGAACACCGGGGAGCTGTTTTTT. It codes for CAWSSGTANTGELFF.

This sequence joins TRBV19 and TRBJ2-7; TRBD1 is a possible D gene (5 bases). Trimming removed 4 bases from V and 1 base from J, with 8 bases in between. The germline gives CDR1 LNHDA, CDR2 SQIVND (reference sequence). The CDR3 has 13 residues. This CDR3 is CASSNPGSYEQYF. The CDR3 DNA reads TGTGCCAGTAGTAACCCAGGGTCCTACGAGCAGTACTTC.

The V gene is TRBV2, the J gene TRBJ1-4; D not resolved. CDR3 length: 15 amino acids. The ends were cut back, 1 base at V and 3 bases at J, with 9 bases in the middle. The germline V gene encodes CDR1 SNHLY and CDR2 FYNNEI. The CDR3 reads CASSEDIGSNEKLFF. CDR3 sequence (DNA): TGTGCCAGCAGTGAAGATATCGGGTCTAATGAAAAACTGTTTTTT. Full variable domain (remainder filled in from reference TRBV2 and TRBJ1-4): EPEVTQTPSHQVTQMGQEVILRCVPISNHLYFYWYRQILGQKVEFLVSFYNNEISEKSEIFDDQFSVERPDGSNFTLKIRSTKLEDSAMYFCASSEDIGSNEKLFFGSGTQLSVL.

The chain combines TRBV7-2 with TRBJ1-1; the D gene is possibly TRBD1 (6 bases). The CDR3 is 13 amino acids. The germline V gene encodes CDR1 SGHTA and CDR2 FQGNSA. Trimming removed 2 bases from V and 3 bases from J, with 7 bases in between. The CDR3 loop is CASSLHRDTEAFF. The CDR3 region has the DNA TGTGCCAGCAGCTTACACAGGGACACTGAAGCTTTCTTT.

The count of this clone is one. The chain uses TRBV5-4 and TRBJ2-3; D is undetermined. This CDR3 has 15 amino acids. The germline V and J ends were trimmed by 4 bases and 5 bases, with 17 bases remaining between them. CDR1 is SGHNT, CDR2 YYREEE, per germline (reference sequence). CDR3 DNA sequence: TGTGCCAGCAGCCTAACCAGTCCCGGGCAAGATACGCAGTATTTT. Translated: CASSLTSPGQDTQYF. The variable domain in full, with the rest retrieved from reference TRBV5-4 and TRBJ2-3, is ETGVTQSPTHLIKTRGQQVTLRCSSQSGHNTVSWYQQALGQGPQFIFQYYREEENGRGNFPPRFSGLQFPNYSSELNVNALELDDSALYLCASSLTSPGQDTQYFGPGTRLTVL.

V and J are TRBV11-2 and TRBJ2-7; no definite D call. The germline V gene has CDR1 SGHAT and CDR2 FQNNGV. Trimming left V 3 bases short and J 0 bases short, with 9 bases between. The CDR3 contains 14 residues. As DNA, the CDR3 is TGTGCCAGCAGCTTCCGACGGGTCTCCTACGAGCAGTACTTC. It encodes CASSFRRVSYEQYF.

The chain employs TRBV27 and TRBJ2-7; unclear D gene. The CDR3 consists of 15 residues. CDR1 is MNHEY and CDR2 is SMNVEV in the germline V gene (reference sequence). V was clipped by 6 bases and J by 4 bases, with 19 bases between them. The CDR3 DNA reads as TGTGCCAGCAGCCCCCCTTTGTCCCTTGGGTACGAGCAGTACTTC. Protein sequence: CASSPPLSLGYEQYF.